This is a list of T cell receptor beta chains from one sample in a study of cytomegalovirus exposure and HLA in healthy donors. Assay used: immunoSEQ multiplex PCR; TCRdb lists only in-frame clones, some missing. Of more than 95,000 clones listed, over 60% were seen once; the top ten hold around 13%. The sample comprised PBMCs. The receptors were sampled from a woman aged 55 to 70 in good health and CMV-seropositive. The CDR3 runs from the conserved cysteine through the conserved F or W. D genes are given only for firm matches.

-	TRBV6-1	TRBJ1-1	TGTGCCAGCAGTGTCGGCGGGGCCGGGGACACTGAAGCTTTCTTT	CASSVGGAGDTEAFF
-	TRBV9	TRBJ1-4	TGTGCCAGCAGCGTAGACCACATTAATGAAAAACTGTTTTTT	CASSVDHINEKLFF
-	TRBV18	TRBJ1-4	TGTGCCAGCTCACCACGACTGTCAGGGACAAATGAAAAACTGTTTTTT	CASSPRLSGTNEKLFF
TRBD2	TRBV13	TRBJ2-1	TGTGCCACCCGTCCCATGAGCGGGGGTTCCAATGAGCAGTTCTTC	CATRPMSGGSNEQFF
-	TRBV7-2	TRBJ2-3	TGTGCCAGCAGCTCCGCAGATACGCAGTATTTT	CASSSADTQYF
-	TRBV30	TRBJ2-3	TGTGCCTGGAGCCCCGGGGCAGATACGCAGTATTTT	CAWSPGADTQYF
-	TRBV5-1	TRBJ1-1	TGCGCCAGCAGCTTAGGAGTGGAGGGGACTGAAGCTTTCTTT	CASSLGVEGTEAFF
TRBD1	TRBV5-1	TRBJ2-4	TGCGCCAGCAGCTTGGGAACAGGGGCGCTGGCCATAAACATTCAGTACTTC	CASSLGTGALAINIQYF
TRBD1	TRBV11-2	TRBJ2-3	TGTGCCAGCAGCTTTAACAGGGGAACCACAGATACGCAGTATTTT	CASSFNRGTTDTQYF
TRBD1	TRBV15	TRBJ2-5	TGTGCCACCAGAGACAGGGAATTCGGGACCCAGTACTTC	CATRDREFGTQYF
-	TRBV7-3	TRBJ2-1	TGTGCCAGCAGTCAGGAGGGAAGCAGCTCCTACAATGAGCAGTTCTTC	CASSQEGSSSYNEQFF
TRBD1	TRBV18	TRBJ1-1	TGTGCCAGCTCACCGGATCGGGACAGGGTAGCTTTCTTT	CASSPDRDRVAFF
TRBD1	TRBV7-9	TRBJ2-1	TGTGCCAGCAGCTCACCCAATCAAGGACAGGGGAAGTTCTTC	CASSSPNQGQGKFF
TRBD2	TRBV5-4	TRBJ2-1	TGTGCCAGCAGCTACGGACTAGCGGGGGGGCGGTCTCTCAATGAGCAGTTCTTC	CASSYGLAGGRSLNEQFF
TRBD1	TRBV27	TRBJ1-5	TGTGCCAGCAGTTCTCAGGGGGCGAGAGAGCCCCAGCATTTT	CASSSQGAREPQHF
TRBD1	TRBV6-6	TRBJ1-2	TGTGCCAGCAAACCATCGGGACAGGGTTATGGCTACACCTTC	CASKPSGQGYGYTF